This TCR beta chain comes out of a study of cytomegalovirus exposure and HLA in healthy donors. On this clone itself: The antigen is not known.

Germline values: CDR1 SNHLY, CDR2 FYNNEI. V shed 6 bases, J shed 1 base, and the junction held 6 bases outside the gene matches. CDR3 length: 14 residues. Findings of the study overall: Overall, approximately 150 TCR beta chains were annotated as cytomegalovirus-associated.

Method: immunoSEQ multiplex PCR; TCRdb's copy keeps in-frame clones and lacks some. The data contain fewer than 200,000 clones, approximately 87% of them singletons. Sequencing input: PBMCs. V usage is TRBV2 and J usage is TRBJ2-7, with 7 bases aligning to TRBD1. The TCR sequence derives from a woman aged 30 to 39 in good health and CMV-seronegative. CDR3 amino acids: CASSQGQSSYEQYF. The CDR3, as DNA: TGTGCCAGCAGCCAGGGACAGTCTTCCTACGAGCAGTACTTC.